The clone carrying this T cell receptor (beta chain) was detected ten times or more. Its cognate antigen is unknown. Time point in this sample: sample taken at primary tumor resection. These data originate in a study of spatial heterogeneity in lung cancer. Study observations and caveats: TCRs found ubiquitously expanded in tumor appeared in blood more at resection than at follow-up.

In TCRdb, the 5' RACE reads were re-called with MiXCR into one record per CDR3 protein. The sample lists roughly 13,000 distinct CDR3 sequences, less than 4.5% occurring once. In germline, CDR1 is SGHRS, CDR2 YFSETQ. J was trimmed by 8 bases and V by 4 bases; bases with no gene match: 10. This CDR3 comprises 15 residues. This receptor was identified in a male donor with early-stage non-small cell lung cancer. The specimen comprised PBMCs, sampled at surgery. The chain employs TRBV5-1 and TRBJ1-2, with 11 bases that match TRBD1. The CDR3 reads CASSGPGQGALGYTF. In nucleotides, the CDR3 is TGCGCCAGCAGCGGCCCTGGACAGGGGGCTCTCGGCTACACCTTC. The variable domain in full, with the rest retrieved from reference TRBV5-1 and TRBJ1-2, is KAGVTQTPRYLIKTRGQQVTLSCSPISGHRSVSWYQQTPGQGLQFLFEYFSETQRNKGNFPGRFSGRQFSNSRSEMNVSTLELGDSALYLCASSGPGQGALGYTFGSGTRLTVV.